This T cell receptor beta chain emerged from a study of blood T cell repertoires in COVID-19. Study in general: The cDNA or gDNA used as material had been derived from T cells, B-cell-depleted T cells, or PBMCs.

The table lists this clone with a few counts. CDR3 length: 15 residues. With V trimmed by 5 bases and J by 9 bases, 9 bases remained unmatched. Germline values: CDR1 LGHNA, CDR2 YNFKEQ. Profiling relied on immunoSEQ multiplex PCR, and the TCRdb table lists in-frame clones only, not all of them. The sample lists 300,000 to 400,000 clones, about 86% occurring once. Membership in each cohort depended on participant-reported clinical history. Sequenced sample: PBMCs or T cells enriched from blood (not recorded which). This TCR came from a woman aged 35 to 49 with acute COVID-19. This sequence joins TRBV4-2 and TRBJ1-6; 8 bases fit TRBD1. The CDR3 DNA reads TGTGCCAGCAGCTCAAAGGACAGGGTCGGTTCACCCCTCCACTTT. Amino acids: CASSSKDRVGSPLHF.